This is a list of T cell receptor beta chains from one sample in a study of blood T cell repertoires in COVID-19. TCRdb keeps only in-frame clones here, not all; method: immunoSEQ multiplex PCR. The repertoire holds a few hundred thousand clones, about four fifths seen once, with under 1.2% in the top ten. Input material: peripheral blood. These receptor sequences come from a human donor with acute or convalescent COVID-19. The donor label of this sample is uncertain. Each CDR3 is given with its conserved first and last residue. The D gene is left open where the match is weak.

V	D	length	J	CDR3	DNA
TRBV7-8	.	13	TRBJ2-2	CASSPHSTGELFF	TGTGCCAGCAGCCCTCACAGCACCGGGGAGCTGTTTTTT
TRBV5-1	TRBD2	16	TRBJ2-1	CASSYQAGISYNEQFF	TGCGCCAGCAGCTACCAAGCGGGGATCTCCTACAATGAGCAGTTCTTC
TRBV5-1	.	14	TRBJ1-5	CASSLTAGAQPQHF	TGCGCCAGCAGCTTGACGGCAGGGGCTCAGCCCCAGCATTTT
TRBV6-5	.	13	TRBJ2-7	CASRITGQDEQYF	TGTGCCAGCAGGATTACAGGGCAGGACGAGCAGTACTTC
TRBV7-8	TRBD1	14	TRBJ2-3	CASSVGQGIDTQYF	TGTGCCAGCAGCGTAGGACAGGGAATAGATACGCAGTATTTT
TRBV6-1	TRBD2	19	TRBJ2-1	CASSERRGLAGRGGNEQFF	TGTGCCAGCAGTGAACGGAGGGGACTAGCGGGAAGAGGGGGCAATGAGCAGTTCTTC
TRBV14	.	14	TRBJ1-1	CASSQDLRATEAFF	TGTGCCAGCAGCCAAGATCTCAGGGCCACTGAAGCTTTCTTT
TRBV9	.	13	TRBJ2-1	CASSRGLRNEQFF	TGTGCCAGCAGCCGGGGACTCCGCAATGAGCAGTTCTTC
TRBV2	.	14	TRBJ1-5	CASSSRTDNQPQHF	TGTGCCAGCAGTTCCCGGACAGATAATCAGCCCCAGCATTTT
TRBV6-1	.	13	TRBJ1-2	CASSDSFRSGYTF	TGTGCCAGCAGTGACAGTTTCCGATCTGGCTACACCTTC
TRBV18	TRBD1	15	TRBJ1-5	CASSRGQETYQPQHF	TGTGCCAGCTCACGGGGACAGGAGACCTATCAGCCCCAGCATTTT
TRBV7-9	TRBD1	14	TRBJ1-2	CASSRDREGGSYTF	TGTGCCAGCAGCCGGGACAGGGAGGGAGGTAGCTACACCTTC
TRBV7-6	TRBD1	15	TRBJ2-5	CASSYHRGLQQTQYF	TGTGCCAGCAGTTATCACAGGGGGCTTCAACAGACCCAGTACTTC
TRBV5-1	TRBD1	17	TRBJ1-1	CASSFGGRGRFNTEAFF	TGCGCCAGCAGCTTTGGTGGCAGGGGGCGATTCAACACTGAAGCTTTCTTT
TRBV3-1/TRBV3-2	.	14	TRBJ1-1	CASSHGELGTEAFF	TGTGCCAGCAGCCATGGGGAGCTGGGCACTGAAGCTTTCTTT
TRBV5-5	.	16	TRBJ2-7	CASSYARTLSSYEQYF	TGTGCCAGCAGCTACGCACGGACTTTGAGCTCCTACGAGCAGTACTTC